This section outlines one TCR beta chain sequence together with its context. Its target is unknown. Quantitative 5'-RACE was performed with molecular barcodes, and it yielded the TCR beta libraries. MiXCR, run by TCRdb on the 5' RACE reads, gives a single entry per CDR3 protein. Among about 90,000 distinct CDR3 sequences listed, about 9% were seen once. The data were taken from a study of CD8 T cells in ankylosing spondylitis. Study-wide results and limits: Reportedly, disease-linked clones are significantly enriched in ankylosing spondylitis patients' matched synovial fluid. Disease-linked clones proved CD8+ and comparatively uncommon in peripheral blood. Earlier reports found some motif variants in synovial fluid and blood in reactive arthritis. Typical of ankylosing spondylitis blood, it appeared, was a TCR beta motif of eight highly homologous variants.

Sequenced material: blood, either unsorted or a sorted T cell fraction (not recorded which). This TCR derives from a male donor with ankylosing spondylitis.

CDR3 region: CASSDADTQYF. The CDR3 DNA sequence: TGTGCCAGCAGTGATGCAGATACGCAGTATTTT. V and J are TRBV27 and TRBJ2-3; D remains unclear. The germline CDR1 and CDR2 sequences are MNHEY and SMNVEV (reference sequence). The CDR3 consists of 11 residues. Trimming took 5 bases from V and 4 from J, leaving 4 bases between them.